These 24 T cell receptor beta chains originate from one sample sequenced in a study of shared clonotypes between healthy human individuals. Libraries were prepared by immunoSEQ multiplex PCR; TCRdb keeps only in-frame clonotypes and omits some of them. The repertoire holds about 490,000 clones, with 70% to 80% as singletons. The sample taken for sequencing was PBMCs. The receptors shown here come from a woman between 40 and 50 years old in good health. Some clones in this sample may be carry-over from other donors' samples.

This chain links TRBV28 with TRBJ1-5, with 7 bases matching TRBD1. Losses at the gene ends were 1 base for V and 2 bases for J; bases not matched to a gene: 5. The germline V gene has CDR1 MDHEN and CDR2 SYDVKM. The CDR3 totals 16 residues. This CDR3 reads CASSLYRGSGNQPQHF. CDR3 in DNA: TGTGCCAGCAGTTTATACAGGGGTTCGGGCAATCAGCCCCAGCATTTT.

This clone was picked up a small number of times. The chain employs TRBV7-2 and TRBJ2-7, with D tentatively TRBD2 (5 bases). The length of the CDR3 is 15 residues. The V and J ends lost 6 bases and 0 bases respectively, with 15 bases between them. Germline-derived CDR1 and CDR2 are SGHTA and FQGNSA. In nucleotides, the CDR3 is TGTGCCAGCAGTCGCAGACGGGGAAGCTCCTACGAGCAGTACTTC. Translating it yields CASSRRRGSSYEQYF.

This clone was counted a few times. The rearrangement uses TRBV7-9 and TRBJ2-5, with 8 bases matching TRBD1. J was trimmed by 5 bases and V by 0 bases; bases with no gene match: 5. The CDR3 has 15 residues. Germline CDR1 reads SEHNR; CDR2 reads FQNEAQ (reference sequence). The CDR3 is CASSLARQGRETQYF. The CDR3 DNA reads TGTGCCAGCAGCTTAGCAAGACAGGGGAGGGAGACCCAGTACTTC.

On this clone itself: A much larger clone is a single base away; this may be a read error. Other DNA sequences from this sample encode an identical CDR3 as well. The chain combines TRBV7-3 with TRBJ2-1, with D possibly matching TRBD2 (5 bases). The V gene's germline CDR1 is SGHTA and CDR2 FQGTGA. Trimming left V 1 base short and J 4 bases short, with 5 bases between. The CDR3 loop spans 13 amino acids. CDR3 amino acids: CASSLSGYNEQFF. The CDR3, as DNA: TGTGCCAGCAGCTTAAGCGGGTACAATGAGCAGTTCTTC.

The chain has TRBV2 and TRBJ2-1; TRBD2 matches 13 bases. Germline V gene data show CDR1 as SNHLY and CDR2 as FYNNEI. V dropped 7 bases and J dropped 5; count of bases not matched to a gene: 14. The CDR3 length is 18 residues. The CDR3 reads CASKAGTSGTRVHNEQFF. The CDR3 nucleotides are TGTGCCAGCAAAGCCGGGACTAGCGGGACCCGGGTACACAATGAGCAGTTCTTC.

The chain couples TRBV9 to TRBJ2-2, with D possibly being TRBD2 (7 bases). V lost 2 bases to trimming and J lost 9 bases, with 14 bases between them. The CDR3 runs to 14 residues. Per germline, CDR1 SGDLS and CDR2 YYNGEE. CDR3 bases: TGTGCCAGCAGCGTGGGACAACTAGCGAGGGAGCTGTTTTTT. Its translation is CASSVGQLARELFF. The complete variable domain, with remaining parts taken from reference TRBV9 and TRBJ2-2, reads DSGVTQTPKHLITATGQRVTLRCSPRSGDLSVYWYQQSLDQGLQFLIQYYNGEERAKGNILERFSAQQFPDLHSELNLSSLELGDSALYFCASSVGQLARELFFGEGSRLTVL.

The rearrangement links TRBV7-2 to TRBJ2-7; D is uncertain. Trimming stripped 7 bases from V and 0 bases from J, with 19 bases between. Per germline, CDR1 SGHTA and CDR2 FQGNSA. The CDR3 consists of 16 residues. The CDR3 is CASTLSSGMSSYEQYF. In DNA form, the CDR3 reads TGTGCCAGCACCCTATCCAGTGGCATGAGCTCCTACGAGCAGTACTTC.

This chain connects TRBV29-1 to TRBJ1-2; 7 bases fit TRBD1. CDR1 and CDR2 (germline): SQVTM, ANQGSEA. With V trimmed by 4 bases and J by 4 bases, 3 bases remained unmatched. This CDR3 region has 12 residues. For the CDR3, the DNA is TGCAGCGTTGGGACAGGATCCTATGGCTACACCTTC. It specifies CSVGTGSYGYTF.

This clone turned up a few times. This chain uses TRBV19 with TRBJ1-1; D is undetermined. Trimming pared 6 bases from V and 2 bases from J, leaving 10 bases between. Germline assignment: CDR1 LNHDA and CDR2 SQIVND (reference sequence). The CDR3 consists of 13 residues. CDR3 protein: CASRYQPNTEAFF. For the CDR3, the DNA is TGTGCCAGTAGATATCAGCCCAACACTGAAGCTTTCTTT.

The chain recombines TRBV27 with TRBJ2-4; D ambiguous. Trimming pared 6 bases from V and 0 bases from J, leaving 12 bases between. The germline gives CDR1 MNHEY, CDR2 SMNVEV (reference sequence). This CDR3 contains 15 residues. CDR3 protein: CASSLIPLAKNIQYF. CDR3 nucleotides: TGTGCCAGCAGCTTAATTCCACTAGCCAAAAACATTCAGTACTTC.

Comments on this clone: Compared with germline, one end of the junction differs, possibly owing to a read error. The chain joins TRBV10-3 to TRBJ2-1; 7 nucleotides agree with TRBD2. Germline assignment: CDR1 ENHRY and CDR2 SYGVKD. The CDR3 length is 15 residues. As DNA, the CDR3 is TGTGCCATCAGTGAATCTCTAGCGGCCGACAATGAGCAGCTCTTC. Translation gives CAISESLAADNEQLF.

The rearrangement uses TRBV4-1 and TRBJ2-1; unclear D gene. Trimming took off 2 bases at V and 2 bases at J, with 13 bases between the two ends. CDR1 is MGHRA and CDR2 is YSYEKL in the germline V gene. The CDR3 runs to 16 residues. CDR3 residues: CASSQPKAGPYNEQFF. The CDR3 DNA follows: TGCGCCAGCAGCCAACCGAAGGCAGGTCCCTACAATGAGCAGTTCTTC.

CDR3 protein: CASSFVLGGTEAFF. The CDR3 DNA reads TGTGCCAGCAGCTTCGTCCTGGGGGGGACTGAAGCTTTCTTT. V usage is TRBV6-5 and J usage is TRBJ1-1; a weak D match, TRBD1 (5 bases). Between the trimmed V and J ends, which lost 6 bases and 5 bases, there was a span of 16 bases. The CDR3 runs 14 residues. From germline, CDR1 is MNHEY and CDR2 SVGAGI.

This chain uses TRBV7-3 with TRBJ2-3, with D possibly being TRBD2 (6 bases). V was shortened by 11 bases and J by 2 bases, with 14 bases between the two germline ends. CDR3 length equals 13 residues. From germline, CDR1 is SGHTA and CDR2 FQGTGA. The CDR3 here is CASGGRTTDTQYF. CDR3 nucleotide sequence: TGTGCCTCAGGAGGGCGGACCACAGATACGCAGTATTTT.

The chain uses TRBV9 and TRBJ1-4; no reliable D call. Trimming removed 4 bases from V and 1 base from J, with 11 bases in between. CDR3 length equals 15 residues. Germline V gene data show CDR1 as SGDLS and CDR2 as YYNGEE. CDR3 amino acids: CASSPRPGTNEKLFF. CDR3 sequence (DNA): TGTGCCAGCAGCCCCCGGCCGGGAACTAATGAAAAACTGTTTTTT.

The chain is built from TRBV27 and TRBJ1-5, with D uncertain. CDR1 and CDR2 (germline): MNHEY, SMNVEV (reference sequence). V dropped 1 base and J dropped 5 bases, with 6 bases sitting between them. The length of the CDR3 is 13 residues. The CDR3 DNA reads TGTGCCAGCAGTTTATATGGGGATCAGCCCCAGCATTTT. Amino acid sequence: CASSLYGDQPQHF.

In this sample, this clone turned up many times. This chain links TRBV11-2 with TRBJ2-2; D might be TRBD2 (5 bases). V lost 5 bases and J 0 bases, leaving 16 bases between the germline ends. The CDR3 has 17 residues. Germline values: CDR1 SGHAT, CDR2 FQNNGV. CDR3 loop: CASSLSAGNANTGELFF. The CDR3 DNA is TGTGCCAGCAGCCTCTCGGCGGGTAACGCGAACACCGGGGAGCTGTTTTTT.

This clone turned up a few times. An end of the junction does not agree with germline; a read error may underlie this. CDR3 amino acids: CASSVAGGDGETQYF. CDR3 sequence (DNA): TGTGCCAGCAGCGTAGCGGGAGGGGACGGGGAGACCCAGTACTTC. J is TRBJ2-5 and V is TRBV7-9; 11 bases line up with TRBD2. The germline gives CDR1 SEHNR, CDR2 FQNEAQ (reference sequence). The CDR3 has 15 amino acids.

The chain combines TRBV11-2 with TRBJ2-7; no reliable D call. Germline V gives CDR1 SGHAT, CDR2 FQNNGV. The CDR3 covers 14 residues. V lost 1 base, J lost 1 base, and 8 bases lay in between. The CDR3 nucleotides are TGTGCCAGCAGCTTAGTTCGGAGTTCCTACGAGCAGTACTTC. Its translation is CASSLVRSSYEQYF.

The V call is TRBV28, the J call TRBJ1-2, with 7 positions matching TRBD1. V shed 9 bases and J 4 bases; nucleotides not matched to a gene: 11. This CDR3 has 14 residues. Germline lookup yields CDR1 MDHEN and CDR2 SYDVKM. The CDR3 coding sequence is TGTGCCAGTAATAACAGGGGCTCGGGCTATGGCTACACCTTC. Translating gives CASNNRGSGYGYTF.

The chain has TRBV2 and TRBJ2-7; unclear D gene. Germline V lookup: CDR1 SNHLY, CDR2 FYNNEI. CDR3 size: 11 residues. V was trimmed by 0 bases and J by 12 bases, leaving 9 bases between them. The CDR3 bases are TGTGCCAGCAGTGAAGCCATCCTTTCGTACTTC. As protein: CASSEAILSYF.

This clone appeared a single time. The rearrangement joins TRBV19 to TRBJ2-3, with TRBD2 identical over 14 bases. There are 17 residues in the CDR3. V shed 8 bases and J 4 bases; nucleotides not matched to a gene: 11. Germline CDR1 and CDR2: LNHDA and SQIVND (reference sequence). For the CDR3, the DNA is TGTGCCAGTTCCCTCTCCGGGACTAGCGGGAGTTCAGATACGCAGTATTTT. Translation gives CASSLSGTSGSSDTQYF.

J is TRBJ2-5 and V is TRBV5-1, with D hard to call. TRBJ2-7 explains the end of the DNA better; the J call may be wrong. Germline CDR1 is SGHRS and CDR2 is YFSETQ. The CDR3 contains 14 residues. The CDR3 nucleotides read TGCGCCAGCAGCTTGGCCCTCGATAGGCCCGAGCAGTACTTC. Protein product: CASSLALDRPEQYF.

The rearrangement uses TRBV28 and TRBJ2-7; 7 positions agree with TRBD1. CDR3 size: 13 residues. V lost 3 bases to trimming and J lost 4 bases; unmatched junction nucleotides: 3. Germline V gene sequence: CDR1 MDHEN, CDR2 SYDVKM. In DNA, the CDR3 is TGTGCCAGCAGTTTGAGGGGGCTGTACGAGCAGTACTTC. Translated: CASSLRGLYEQYF.